This TCR beta chain was identified in a study of cytomegalovirus exposure and HLA in healthy donors. Study outcomes and limitations: After further analysis at a later stage, 16,951 TCR beta sequences were associated with HLA alleles at 0.05 false discovery rate. It was assumed in the presence/absence analyses that sequencing depth was roughly uniform across donors. Per published accounts, TCR beta sequences correctly predicted the HLA-A and HLA-B alleles of most subjects. Researchers reported in a later analysis that a missense DCLRE1C variant was tied to TCR beta V- and J-gene trimming.

60 Vbeta and 13 Jbeta primers were used in PCR. Profiled with immunoSEQ multiplex PCR; TCRdb holds only in-frame clones, not every one. The sample includes 100,000 to 150,000 clones, about three quarters seen only once; the top ten take 1.5%. Notes on this clone: What it binds is unknown.

Source material: PBMCs. The sequence was obtained from a woman between 18 and 29 years old in good health and CMV-seronegative.

The CDR3 region has the DNA TGTGCCAGCAGGGGGCTAGCGGGAGAGGTTAACACCGGGGAGCTGTTTTTT. It codes for CASRGLAGEVNTGELFF. The chain combines TRBV2 with TRBJ2-2, with 10 bases that match TRBD2. V lost 6 bases, J lost 2 bases, and 9 bases stayed unmatched. Looked up from germline, CDR1 is SNHLY and CDR2 is FYNNEI. The CDR3 runs 17 residues.